This T cell receptor beta chain was profiled in a study of preoperative IRX-2 immunotherapy in early breast cancer. The treatment denotes: preoperative locoregional IRX-2 cytokine immunotherapy. Patients received preoperative, locoregional IRX-2 cytokine immunotherapy in a phase Ib study. Sequencing used immunoSEQ multiplex PCR; TCRdb keeps in-frame clones, though not all of them. This sample has around 95,000 clones, with around 86% found just once. Trimming removed 5 bases from V and 7 bases from J; junction bases left unmatched: 4. The CDR3 loop spans 14 amino acids. Per the germline V gene, CDR1 is MDHEN and CDR2 is SYDVKM.

This sample comprised tumor tissue, obtained after IRX-2 immunotherapy. This clonotype was obtained from a human donor with breast cancer. The chain employs TRBV28 and TRBJ1-6; TRBD1 aligns across 8 bases. As DNA, the CDR3 is TGTGCCAGCAGTACGACAGGGGCGAATTCACCCCTCCACTTT. Protein product: CASSTTGANSPLHF. Full variable domain (remainder filled in from reference TRBV28 and TRBJ1-6): DVKVTQSSRYLVKRTGEKVFLECVQDMDHENMFWYRQDPGLGLRLIYFSYDVKMKEKGDIPEGYSVSREKKERFSLILESASTNQTSMYLCASSTTGANSPLHFGNGTRLTVT.